This TCR beta chain was captured by sequencing in a study of cytomegalovirus exposure and HLA in healthy donors. Germline values: CDR1 SGHRS, CDR2 YFSETQ. The trim removed 3 bases at V and 0 bases at J, leaving 4 bases unmatched. The CDR3 contains 15 residues. A multiplex PCR was run with 60 Vbeta primers and 13 Jbeta primers. Assay used: immunoSEQ multiplex PCR; TCRdb lists only in-frame clones, some missing. Among about 60,000 clones, 65% to 80% were seen once, and the ten largest hold about 2.3%. Sequencing was done on a sample of PBMCs. This sequence was found in a female donor in good health and CMV-seronegative. The chain employs TRBV5-1 and TRBJ2-3, with TRBD1 identical over 7 bases. The CDR3 spells CASSSTGFSTDTQYF. The CDR3 bases are TGCGCCAGCAGCTCGACAGGGTTTAGCACAGATACGCAGTATTTT.